These T cell receptor beta chains were read from a single sample in a study of shared clonotypes between healthy human individuals. Generated by immunoSEQ multiplex PCR, the TCRdb table keeps only in-frame clones and is missing some. The table includes about 680,000 clones, around four fifths detected once. Material for sequencing was memory CD4+ T cells sorted from blood. The source of these receptors is a woman under 40 in good health. CDR3s include the opening cysteine and the closing phenylalanine or tryptophan. The order of the fields is D gene, V gene, clone size, J gene, CDR3 DNA, CDR3 protein. The D gene is left open where the match is weak. Clone size, where shown, is once, few, many, or a class for clones that have expanded.

NA,TRBV29-1,NA,TRBJ2-6,TGCAGCGTTATGAACCATACTGGGGCCAACGTCCTGACTTTC,CSVMNHTGANVLTF
TRBD1,TRBV7-9,NA,TRBJ1-1,TGTGCCAGCAGCTTAGGGGAGGGACAGAAAGCTTTCTTT,CASSLGEGQKAFF
NA,TRBV5-1,NA,TRBJ1-5,TGCGCCAGCAGCTTGGCCGGCGGGGGCGGCAATCAGCCCCAGCATTTT,CASSLAGGGGNQPQHF
NA,TRBV30,few,TRBJ1-1,TGTGCCTGGAGTGTAGGGGGGGCCGACGCTTTCTTT,CAWSVGGADAFF
TRBD2,TRBV28,NA,TRBJ2-1,TGTGCCAGCAGTTCTAGCGGGACCGTCGGTCATGAGCAGTTCTTC,CASSSSGTVGHEQFF
NA,TRBV30,NA,TRBJ1-1,TGTGCCTGGATACGGGGGACGTTGAACACTGAAGCTTTCTTT,CAWIRGTLNTEAFF
NA,TRBV28,few,TRBJ1-1,TGTGCCAGCCTATCTGGTGGGGGGAACACTGAAGCTTTCTTT,CASLSGGGNTEAFF
NA,TRBV7-9,many,TRBJ1-2,TGTGCCAGCAGCCCCGGGCCACAAGGCTACACCTTC,CASSPGPQGYTF
NA,TRBV9,many,TRBJ1-3,TGTGCCAGCAGCCCTAACTCTGGAAACACCATATATTTT,CASSPNSGNTIYF
NA,TRBV2,NA,TRBJ2-3,TGTGCCAGCAGCCCAGGGGATACGCAGTATTTT,CASSPGDTQYF
NA,TRBV5-1,many,TRBJ2-1,TGCGCCAGCAGCTTGGCTCGAGGACCGTTAGAAAATGAGCAGTTCTTC,CASSLARGPLENEQFF
NA,TRBV5-1,NA,TRBJ2-1,TGCGCCAGCAGCCCGCCTAGTGGAGCGTACAATGAGCAGTTCTTC,CASSPPSGAYNEQFF
NA,TRBV18,NA,TRBJ2-1,TGTGCCAGCTCACCTAGTCGGGAGGAGCAGTTCTTC,CASSPSREEQFF
TRBD1,TRBV28,NA,TRBJ1-2,TGTGCCAGCAGTTTGGACAGGGATACTTTGAGGTCGGTCCCCTACTATGGCTACACCTTC,CASSLDRDTLRSVPYYGYTF
NA,TRBV27,few,TRBJ2-5,TGTGCCAGCAGTTTAAGGCAGATTGCCCAAGAGACCCAGTACTTC,CASSLRQIAQETQYF
NA,TRBV28,many,TRBJ1-1,TGTGCCAGCAGCCTACAGACAGACGAAGCTTTCTTT,CASSLQTDEAFF
TRBD2,TRBV5-1,NA,TRBJ2-2,TGCGCCAGCAGCTTGGAAAGATTGAGCGGGAGAAGCCTCCCCGGGGAGCTGTTTTTT,CASSLERLSGRSLPGELFF
NA,TRBV6-1,NA,TRBJ2-1,TGTGCCAGCAGTTTACACCAACGATCCTACAATGAGCAGTTCTTC,CASSLHQRSYNEQFF
TRBD2,TRBV6-5,NA,TRBJ2-1,TGTGCCAGCAGTTACTCAGCGGGAGGGCCCAATGAGCAGTTCTTC,CASSYSAGGPNEQFF
NA,TRBV11-2,once,TRBJ2-1,TGTGCCAGCAGCCTAAAAGGGGGCGGGAGCTCCTACAATGAGCAGTTCTTC,CASSLKGGGSSYNEQFF
NA,TRBV21-1,NA,TRBJ1-5,TGTGCCAGCAGCAGGTTGGGCGGGGGCAATCAGCCCCAGCATTTT,CASSRLGGGNQPQHF
NA,TRBV19,NA,TRBJ2-7,TGTGCCAGTAGTATAGGCCAAGAATCCAGCGAGCAGTACTTC,CASSIGQESSEQYF
TRBD2,TRBV5-1,NA,TRBJ2-7,TGCGCCAGCAGCCTGGGGACTATCTCTCCGGGCTACGAGCAGTACTTC,CASSLGTISPGYEQYF
NA,TRBV4-2,NA,TRBJ2-3,TGTGCCAGCAGCCAATCTGCTAGAACTACAGATACGCAGTATTTT,CASSQSARTTDTQYF
TRBD1,TRBV7-8,once,TRBJ1-2,TGTGCCAGCAGCTCCGGGGAGGGGGCGGCGGGCTACACCTTC,CASSSGEGAAGYTF
NA,TRBV6-5,NA,TRBJ1-2,TGTGCCAGCAGGGTAGGGGTTTTTGGCTACACCTTC,CASRVGVFGYTF
TRBD1,TRBV10-2,NA,TRBJ1-5,TGCGCCAGCCGGACAGGGATGTTAGAGCCCCAGCATTTT,CASRTGMLEPQHF
NA,TRBV5-1,NA,TRBJ1-1,TGCGCCAGCAGCTTAATCGGGGGCGGGCAGTACACTGAAGCTTTCTTT,CASSLIGGGQYTEAFF
TRBD2,TRBV28,NA,TRBJ2-1,TGTGCCAGCAGTCCTCCCGGGACTAGTTTCTATGAGCAGTTCTTC,CASSPPGTSFYEQFF
TRBD2,TRBV18,NA,TRBJ2-2,TGTGCCAGCTCACCTGCATTGGCGGGAGAGGGCACCGGGGAGCTGTTTTTT,CASSPALAGEGTGELFF
NA,TRBV6-5,NA,TRBJ2-3,TGTGCCAGCAGTAGGGACTTTAGCACAGATACGCAGTATTTT,CASSRDFSTDTQYF
NA,TRBV2,NA,TRBJ2-2,TGTGCCACCAGTTTAATATCGGCGAACACCGGGGAGCTGTTTTTT,CATSLISANTGELFF
TRBD1,TRBV7-9,NA,TRBJ1-3,TGTGCCAGCAGCACCGACAGGGGGAGTGGAAACACCATATATTTT,CASSTDRGSGNTIYF
NA,TRBV30,NA,TRBJ2-2,TGTGCCTGGAGAGTGGGGATAAGGAAGGGCGGGGAGCTGTTTTTT,CAWRVGIRKGGELFF
TRBD2,TRBV4-1,NA,TRBJ2-5,TGCGCCAGCAGCCAAGGTTTAGCGGGAATTCGAGAGACCCAGTACTTC,CASSQGLAGIRETQYF
NA,TRBV28,once,TRBJ2-2,TGTGCCAGCAGTCGGGACTTTAAGGGAACCGGGGAGCTGTTTTTT,CASSRDFKGTGELFF
NA,TRBV27,NA,TRBJ1-2,TGTGCCAGCAGTCTCCGGGAGAACTATGGCTACACCTTC,CASSLRENYGYTF
TRBD2,TRBV18,many,TRBJ2-7,TGTGCCAGCTCACCACCCAGACTAGCCCACACCTACGAGCAGTACTTC,CASSPPRLAHTYEQYF
NA,TRBV18,NA,TRBJ1-2,TGTGCCAGCTCAGACCCTTCGGACGCCACCTCTAACTATGGCTACACCTTC,CASSDPSDATSNYGYTF
NA,TRBV28,NA,TRBJ1-1,TGTGCCAGCGGCTATAGAAAAGAAGCTTTCTTT,CASGYRKEAFF
TRBD2,TRBV29-1,few,TRBJ2-7,TGCAGCGTACGGACTAGCTCCTACGAGCAGTACTTC,CSVRTSSYEQYF
TRBD1,TRBV19,NA,TRBJ1-5,TGTGCCAGTAGTCCGGGACAGTCTTATCAGCCCCAGCATTTT,CASSPGQSYQPQHF
NA,TRBV29-1,NA,TRBJ2-3,TGCAGCGTTGACTGGGGAGGCCTTAACACAGATACGCAGTATTTT,CSVDWGGLNTDTQYF
NA,TRBV19,NA,TRBJ1-2,TGTGCCAGTAGTACACGGACCGGGAACTATGGCTACACCTTC,CASSTRTGNYGYTF